The 5 T cell receptor beta chains presented below share a single source sample, sequenced in a study of blood T cells in healthy people across ages. It was with a sample-barcoded 5' primer and a J-beta primer mix that a second PCR of about 6 to 12 cycles was run. From the 5' RACE reads, TCRdb called clonotypes with MiXCR, one entry per CDR3 protein. There are 1.2 million to 1.5 million distinct CDR3 sequences in the sample; roughly 40% occur only once, and 7.9% lies in the top ten. The material sequenced was blood. The receptors were gathered from a woman between 18 and 30 years old in good health.

The V gene is TRBV6-5, the J gene TRBJ2-4; D not certain. The J call may be incorrect, as the DNA end agrees better with TRBJ2-7. In germline, CDR1 is MNHEY, CDR2 SVGAGI. The CDR3 sequence is 15 residues long. CDR3 region: CASSSPSHLGYEQYF. The CDR3, as DNA: TGTGCCAGCAGTTCCCCGAGTCACCTAGGCTACGAGCAGTACTTC.

The V and J genes are TRBV7-2 and TRBJ2-1; 7 nucleotides line up with TRBD1. Looked up from germline, CDR1 is SGHTA and CDR2 is FQGNSA. This CDR3 contains 15 residues. V trimming: 1 base; J trimming: 6 bases; junction bases outside the gene matches: 6. CDR3 bases: TGTGCCAGCAGCTTAGGAGGGGGCTGGGGCAATGAGCAGTTCTTC. Translation gives CASSLGGGWGNEQFF.

There are a few counts of this clonotype. The V and J genes are TRBV29-1 and TRBJ1-1; no clear D gene. The CDR3 loop spans 11 amino acids. Germline-derived CDR1 and CDR2 are SQVTM and ANQGSEA. Between the trimmed V and J ends, which lost 8 bases and 6 bases, there was a span of 13 bases. Here the CDR3 reads CSFLTDSEAFF. The CDR3 coding sequence is TGCAGCTTCTTAACGGACTCTGAAGCTTTCTTT.

This clonotype was seen just once. The chain couples TRBV20-1 to TRBJ1-1, with D possibly TRBD1 on 5 matching bases. Germline V gives CDR1 DFQATT, CDR2 SNEGSKA (reference sequence). The CDR3 spans 14 residues. The V gene lost 5 bases and the J gene lost 10 bases, with 23 bases spanning the gap. The DNA of the CDR3 is TGCAGTGCTCCTGGATGGAGGAAGGGGATCGGAGCTTTCTTT. Its translation: CSAPGWRKGIGAFF.

This clonotype was detected a few times. V is TRBV2 and J is TRBJ1-1, with D possibly being TRBD1 (6 bases). The germline V and J ends were trimmed by 11 bases and 1 base, with 11 bases remaining between them. CDR1 and CDR2 (germline): SNHLY, FYNNEI. The CDR3 has 12 residues. CDR3 bases: TGTGCCGGGACATGGGGGAACACTGAAGCTTTCTTT. Protein product: CAGTWGNTEAFF.